This is a list of T cell receptor beta chains from one sample in a study of shared clonotypes between healthy human individuals. The data were produced by immunoSEQ multiplex PCR, yet TCRdb's version contains in-frame clones alone and is incomplete. This sample has about 1.9 million clones, with about 93% found just once. The sample was naive CD8+ T cells from PBMCs. These TCRs come from a man between 18 and 35 years old in good health. Some clones in this sample may be carry-over from other donors' samples. CDR3s include the opening cysteine and the closing phenylalanine or tryptophan. A D gene is named only where the DNA matches it firmly. Clone size appears in some rows only: once, few, many, or a class for an expanded clone.

size	length	V	D	J	CDR3	DNA
.	22	TRBV19	.	TRBJ1-1	CASSIESWEHYRTEGTNTEAFF	TGTGCCAGTAGTATAGAAAGTTGGGAACATTACCGAACGGAGGGTACGAACACTGAAGCTTTCTTT
.	17	TRBV11-2	TRBD2	TRBJ2-7	CATRPGLAGAASYEQYF	TGTGCCACCCGTCCGGGACTAGCGGGAGCGGCGTCCTACGAGCAGTACTTC
.	14	TRBV27	.	TRBJ2-7	CASSLAGTSYEQYF	TGTGCCAGCAGTTTGGCCGGGACGTCCTACGAGCAGTACTTC
.	12	TRBV28	.	TRBJ2-2	CASTANTGELFF	TGTGCCAGCACCGCGAATACCGGGGAGCTGTTTTTT
.	15	TRBV16	TRBD1	TRBJ1-2	CASSQPWDSLYGYTF	TGTGCCAGCAGCCAGCCCTGGGACAGCCTCTATGGCTACACCTTC
.	15	TRBV19	.	TRBJ1-2	CASSIVVPSGGGYTF	TGTGCCAGTAGTATAGTCGTGCCATCAGGAGGAGGCTACACCTTC
.	15	TRBV15	.	TRBJ2-5	CATSRGVAKQETQYF	TGTGCCACCAGCAGAGGGGTTGCCAAGCAAGAGACCCAGTACTTC
once	20	TRBV9	TRBD1	TRBJ1-1	CASSVGDSSLITNMNTEAFF	TGTGCCAGCAGCGTAGGGGACAGTTCCCTCATTACTAATATGAACACTGAAGCTTTCTTT
.	13	TRBV19	.	TRBJ1-5	CASSIVLKRPQHF	TGTGCCAGTAGTATAGTCCTTAAGCGGCCCCAGCATTTT
.	13	TRBV29-1	.	TRBJ2-7	CSVEAGATVEQYF	TGCAGCGTTGAAGCCGGGGCTACTGTCGAGCAGTACTTC
once	16	TRBV15	TRBD1	TRBJ1-5	CATNEYRDRSNQPQHF	TGTGCCACCAACGAATATAGGGACAGATCTAATCAGCCCCAGCATTTT
.	15	TRBV4-1	.	TRBJ2-7	CASSPGWDLTYEQYF	TGCGCCAGCAGTCCGGGTTGGGATTTAACCTACGAGCAGTACTTC
once	14	TRBV7-9	.	TRBJ1-1	CASSLGGVNTEAFF	TGTGCCAGCAGCTTAGGTGGAGTGAACACTGAAGCTTTCTTT
.	15	TRBV7-9	TRBD1	TRBJ2-1	CASSLVTGVYNEQFF	TGTGCCAGCAGCTTAGTGACAGGGGTATACAATGAGCAGTTCTTC
.	14	TRBV19	TRBD1	TRBJ1-5	CASSSDRSYQPQHF	TGTGCCAGTAGCTCGGACAGGTCGTATCAGCCCCAGCATTTT
.	13	TRBV19	.	TRBJ2-1	CASSIAGSNEQFF	TGTGCCAGTAGTATCGCAGGGTCCAATGAGCAGTTCTTC
.	15	TRBV27	.	TRBJ2-1	CASSLGRSSYNEQFF	TGTGCCAGCAGTTTGGGGAGAAGCTCCTACAATGAGCAGTTCTTC
.	17	TRBV28	TRBD1	TRBJ1-1	CASSTAFQGAPDTEAFF	TGTGCCAGCAGTACTGCATTCCAGGGGGCCCCAGACACTGAAGCTTTCTTT
.	15	TRBV4-3	.	TRBJ1-1	CASSQGGGWDTEAFF	TGCGCCAGCAGCCAAGGGGGGGGCTGGGACACTGAAGCTTTCTTT
once	15	TRBV7-2	TRBD1	TRBJ1-6	CASSFRQGENSPLHF	TGTGCCAGCAGCTTCAGACAGGGGGAGAATTCACCCCTCCACTTT
.	15	TRBV6-6	.	TRBJ2-7	CASSYSSTTPYEQYF	TGTGCCAGCAGTTACTCGAGTACTACCCCCTACGAGCAGTACTTC
.	14	TRBV6-5	.	TRBJ2-2	CASSNRGTTGELFF	TGTGCCAGCAGTAATCGGGGGACCACCGGGGAGCTGTTTTTT
.	14	TRBV29-1	.	TRBJ1-4	CSPLEAPTNEKLFF	TGCAGCCCCCTAGAAGCCCCAACTAATGAAAAACTGTTTTTT
.	13	TRBV29-1	.	TRBJ2-7	CSVGGGEVYEQYF	TGCAGCGTTGGAGGGGGGGAGGTGTACGAGCAGTACTTC